The next 5 T cell receptor beta chains were all read from a single sample in a study of cytomegalovirus exposure and HLA in healthy donors. 60 Vbeta and 13 Jbeta primers were used in PCR. The method was immunoSEQ multiplex PCR; TCRdb's version includes in-frame clones alone and lacks a portion of them. The sample shows approximately 170,000 clones, around 78% of them seen only once. The sequenced sample was PBMCs. The receptors originated from a middle-aged woman in good health and CMV-seronegative.

V is TRBV29-1 and J is TRBJ1-2; 8 nucleotides match TRBD1. V gave up 1 base and J gave up 6 bases; unmatched junction bases: 10. Germline CDR1 is SQVTM and CDR2 is ANQGSEA. The CDR3 is made up of 15 amino acids. The CDR3 DNA follows: TGCAGCGTTGAAGGGTACCGGACAGGGAAGGATGGCTACACCTTC. Translating it yields CSVEGYRTGKDGYTF.

The V gene is TRBV5-1, the J gene TRBJ1-1, with TRBD1 as a possible D gene (5 bases). Germline CDR1 reads SGHRS; CDR2 reads YFSETQ. The CDR3 length is 15 residues. Trimming left V 4 bases short and J 3 bases short, with 16 bases between. The CDR3 DNA follows: TGCGCCAGCAGCCGGACCCCAGAAGGGGACACTGAAGCTTTCTTT. Amino acids: CASSRTPEGDTEAFF.

Points on this clone: Other DNA sequences within the sample encode an identical CDR3. V usage is TRBV5-1 and J usage is TRBJ1-3; TRBD1 matches at 12 bases. Per germline, CDR1 SGHRS and CDR2 YFSETQ. V dropped 4 bases and J dropped 8; count of bases not matched to a gene: 4. CDR3 length equals 14 residues. The CDR3 protein is CASSPGQGADTIYF. CDR3 DNA sequence: TGCGCCAGCAGCCCGGGACAGGGGGCGGACACCATATATTTT.

Concerning this clone: The junction departs from the called germline gene at one end, perhaps through a read error. The sample contains more than one DNA sequence encoding this CDR3. The V gene is TRBV10-3, the J gene TRBJ2-5; 12 nucleotides align to TRBD1. Germline loops: CDR1 ENHRY, CDR2 SYGVKD. The CDR3 length is 14 residues. This CDR3 reads CAIRPGQGAETQYF. DNA for the CDR3: TGCGCCATCAGGCCGGGACAGGGGGCGGAGACCCAGTACTTC.

The chain joins TRBV9 to TRBJ1-3; 7 nucleotides match TRBD1. CDR1 SGDLS and CDR2 YYNGEE come from the germline V gene. This CDR3 is 17 amino acids long. The junction had 13 bases not matched to a gene; V was cut back by 3 bases and J by 4 bases. The CDR3 loop is CASSANYDRVGGNTIYF. Here the CDR3 DNA reads TGTGCCAGCAGCGCCAACTATGACAGGGTAGGCGGAAACACCATATATTTT. Full variable domain (outside the CDR3, taken from reference TRBV9 and TRBJ1-3): DSGVTQTPKHLITATGQRVTLRCSPRSGDLSVYWYQQSLDQGLQFLIQYYNGEERAKGNILERFSAQQFPDLHSELNLSSLELGDSALYFCASSANYDRVGGNTIYFGEGSWLTVV.